This T cell receptor beta chain came from a study of shared clonotypes between healthy human individuals (TCRdb year 2020). Notes on the research overall: A couple of women and three men aged 18 to 49 years were included in the cohort. Per donor, three plates each were used for CD4 naive and CD4 memory, two for CD8 naive, and one for CD8 memory. To estimate repertoire size and how much clonotype sharing occurs between individuals, the study deeply sequenced the blood TCR repertoires of several healthy adults. Different laboratories and diverse techniques were used to prepare libraries and sequence TCR repertoires, to increase sequencing depth and limit assay-specific biases. Leukapheresis yielded between about 0.94 and 10 billion PBMCs per donor.

TCR CDR3 regions were amplified from genomic DNA by multiplex PCR using the deep immunoSEQ assay. Extracted genomic DNA from each cell subset was distributed evenly across all wells of several immunoSEQ 96-well plates, and each plate was treated as a replicate. For sorted subsets, around 0.2 ug genomic DNA, equal to 30,000 or so T cell genomes, was loaded into each replicate PCR. The purified libraries were quantified using a Qubit 3.0 fluorometer, sized with a Bioanalyzer 2100, and then quantified again using the KAPA Library Quantification kit. Every immunoSEQ 96-well plate was sequenced on a dedicated single-read 150-cycle Illumina NextSeq 550 flow cell. In the source study's methods: Because the immunoSEQ output held only junctional sequences and lacked quality scores, the filtering could not match the filtering applied to full-length reads. Sequences were annotated with PyIR, a Python wrapper for IgBLAST v1.9, and V/J genes and CDR3 were assigned using IMGT germline references. Any read was removed if the V/J assignment was weak (E-value above 1e-6), the CDR3 was missing, or the read contained stop codons, out-of-frame junctions, or ambiguous translated residues. A V3J clonotype was defined by an identical inferred V gene, J gene, and CDR3 amino acid sequence. To compute the percentage overlap between repertoires, the number of shared unique clonotypes was divided by the size of the smaller repertoire. RTK rarefaction, the Chao1 estimator, and Recon v2.1 estimates of unobserved clonotypes were used to assess repertoire richness. For all TCRbeta clonotypes obtained by the gDNA method from a handful of donors, generation probabilities were computed with OLGA. The table comes from immuneACCESS by way of TCRdb, which keeps in-frame sequences with V and J called. Part of the clones is missing from these tables; in studies checked, under half for an unresolved V gene and the rest for unknown reasons. Clone size and V and J calls were adopted from that table, with D and trimming inferred from the DNA. The sample table shows approximately 2.3 million clones, and 85% to 95% are seen once. The ten largest clones take up about 0.37% of the sample.

The donors were healthy, HIV-negative adults with no recently reported acute infections or vaccinations. Only Caucasian adults living in Nashville, Tennessee, USA were represented among the donors. Magnetic negative selection was used to enrich CD4+ T cells, after which naive cells were positively selected on CD45RA and the negative fraction became the memory subset. Blood was obtained by leukapheresis, after which PBMCs were separated by Ficoll-Histopaque density gradient centrifugation and cryopreserved in liquid nitrogen vapor phase. Analytical flow cytometry was used to check the purity and quantity of every magnetically sorted T cell population. Genomic DNA was isolated from every sorted fraction and measured by UV absorbance on a Nanodrop 2000c. Notes on this clone: Its antigen remains undetermined. No qualities accompany the bases; no much larger clone lies one base away.

The study at large found these results: Sampling was restricted to blood, and TCR repertoires in tissue are likely to differ from TCR repertoires in blood. Estimated clonotype richness was generally larger for naive than for memory subsets. Rarefaction of sorted-subset datasets indicated incomplete sequencing despite the large sequencing depth. Across a handful of donors, approximately 4.6% of naive CD4, approximately 3.5% of naive CD8, approximately 2.5% of memory CD4, and approximately 0.4% of memory CD8 clonotypes were shared. Compared with non-shared clonotypes, clonotypes shared by all four sorted-subset donors had higher generation probabilities. The genetic and exposure-history diversity represented was limited by the small number of donors. Pairwise subsampling led to the expectation that sequencing depth would affect the degree of clonotype sharing among donors.

Sequencing was carried out using naive CD4+ T cells from PBMCs. The meaning of the sample's cell subset or site label: CD45RA+ positively selected. The sequence derives from a man in his late teens or twenties in good health. Some clones in this sample may be carry-over from other donors' samples.

The DNA sequence is given as TGTGCCAGCAGCTTAGGGGACGAGGGAAGCAATCAGCCCCAGCATTTT. Protein translation: CASSLGDEGSNQPQHF. The chain links TRBV11-3 with TRBJ1-5; 5 matching bases give a weak D call of TRBD1. V is reduced by 1 base and J by 1 base, leaving a spacing of 11 bases between them. Per the germline V gene, SGHNT is the CDR1 and YENEEA is the CDR2. The CDR3 holds 16 amino acids from the cysteine to the phenylalanine. Of the read, only the CDR3 DNA is kept; its 48 bases are in frame from base 1.